Each of the 9 T cell receptor beta chains below was sequenced from the same sample in a study of shared clonotypes between healthy human individuals. TCRdb keeps only in-frame clones here, not all; method: immunoSEQ multiplex PCR. This repertoire shows around 1 million clones, 60% to 85% found once; its top ten account for over 1.3%. Sequences were obtained from memory CD4+ T cells sorted from blood. Stated subset: CD45RA-negative fraction. All receptors come from a man between 18 and 29 years old in good health.

This chain connects TRBV29-1 to TRBJ2-1, with D unresolved. V was pared by 0 bases and J by 15 bases, with 12 bases between. The CDR3 contains 11 residues. In germline, CDR1 is SQVTM, CDR2 ANQGSEA. The CDR3 nucleotides read TGCAGCGTTGAAGATATCCAGGTTGGGTTCTTC. Its protein product is CSVEDIQVGFF.

This clone was detected only a few times. The V and J genes are TRBV6-5 and TRBJ1-1; weak D call: TRBD1 (6 bases). The CDR3 loop spans 15 amino acids. The germline gives CDR1 MNHEY, CDR2 SVGAGI. V lost 4 bases, J lost 1 base, and 13 bases lay in between. The CDR3 protein is CASSSGGRGNTEAFF. Written as DNA, the CDR3 is TGTGCCAGCAGTTCGGGGGGCCGCGGGAACACTGAAGCTTTCTTT.

The rearrangement links TRBV10-1 to TRBJ2-5, with a possible D match to TRBD1 (5 bases). V dropped 7 bases and J dropped 1 base, with 25 bases sitting between them. CDR1 and CDR2 (germline): WNHNN, SYGVQD (reference sequence). CDR3 size: 18 residues. The CDR3 loop reads CASIPSNPPRVGQETQYF. As DNA, the CDR3 is TGCGCCAGCATCCCTTCAAACCCTCCCAGGGTGGGCCAAGAGACCCAGTACTTC.

This chain connects TRBV7-2 to TRBJ2-7, with 8 positions matching TRBD2. Germline lookup yields CDR1 SGHTA and CDR2 FQGNSA. J lost 2 bases, V lost 1 base, and 4 bases had no gene match. The CDR3 is made up of 15 amino acids. In DNA form, the CDR3 reads TGTGCCAGCAGCTTAGTTAGCGGGGAGGCCTACGAGCAGTACTTC. The encoded protein is CASSLVSGEAYEQYF. Full variable domain (outside the CDR3, taken from reference TRBV7-2 and TRBJ2-7): GAGVSQSPSNKVTEKGKDVELRCDPISGHTALYWYRQSLGQGLEFLIYFQGNSAPDKSGLPSDRFSAERTGGSVSTLTIQRTQQEDSAVYLCASSLVSGEAYEQYFGPGTRLTVT.

This chain links TRBV11-3 with TRBJ2-3; possibly TRBD1 for D (5 bases). Germline V CDR1 and CDR2: SGHNT, YENEEA. The V end lost 4 bases, the J end lost 0 bases, and 14 bases lay between the germline ends. The CDR3 length is 16 residues. CDR3 sequence reads: CASSSSTGLSTDTQYF. CDR3 DNA sequence: TGTGCCAGCAGCTCCAGTACAGGATTAAGCACAGATACGCAGTATTTT.

The chain links TRBV19 to TRBJ2-4; 10 nucleotides match TRBD2. This CDR3 is 16 amino acids long. V lost 4 bases and J lost 7; bases outside the gene matches: 10. Germline assignment: CDR1 LNHDA and CDR2 SQIVND (reference sequence). CDR3 DNA: TGTGCCAGTAGTACCCGGACTAGCGGCCCTGGGAACATTCAGTACTTC. Translating it yields CASSTRTSGPGNIQYF.

This rearrangement joins TRBV19 to TRBJ2-5; D ambiguous. Germline CDR1 and CDR2: LNHDA and SQIVND (reference sequence). V was pared by 3 bases and J by 5 bases, with 19 bases between. This CDR3 region has 16 residues. The CDR3 DNA sequence: TGTGCCAGTAGTATTCTCTTCGACCCCTCGCAGGAGACCCAGTACTTC. Amino acids: CASSILFDPSQETQYF.

The chain recombines TRBV9 with TRBJ1-5, with D possibly matching TRBD1 (5 bases). V lost 4 bases to trimming and J lost 0 bases, with 11 bases between them. Germline loops: CDR1 SGDLS, CDR2 YYNGEE. The CDR3 covers 15 residues. CDR3 protein: CASSPLGDSNQPQHF. The CDR3 DNA is TGTGCCAGCAGCCCACTGGGGGATAGCAATCAGCCCCAGCATTTT.

The genes are TRBV12-5 and TRBJ1-3, with TRBD1 identical over 9 bases. V was pared by 2 bases and J by 2 bases, with 7 bases of the junction left unmatched. The CDR3 has 17 residues. Germline-derived CDR1 and CDR2 are LGHNT and FRNRAP. The CDR3 region is CASGLSTRQGAGNTIYF. CDR3 bases: TGTGCTAGTGGTTTGTCCACCCGACAGGGGGCTGGAAACACCATATATTTT.